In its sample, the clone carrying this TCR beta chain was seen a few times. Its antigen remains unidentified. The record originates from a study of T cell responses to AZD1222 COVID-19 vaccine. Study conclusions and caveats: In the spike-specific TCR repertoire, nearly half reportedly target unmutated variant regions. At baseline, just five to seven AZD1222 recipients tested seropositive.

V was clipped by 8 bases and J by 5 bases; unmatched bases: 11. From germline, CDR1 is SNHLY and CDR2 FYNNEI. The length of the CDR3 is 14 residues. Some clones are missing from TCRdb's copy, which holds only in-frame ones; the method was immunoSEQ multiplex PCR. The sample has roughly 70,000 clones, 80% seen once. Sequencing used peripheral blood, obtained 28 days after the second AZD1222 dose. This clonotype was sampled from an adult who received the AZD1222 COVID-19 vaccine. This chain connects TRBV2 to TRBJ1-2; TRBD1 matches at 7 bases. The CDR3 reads CASRVRQGVYGYTF. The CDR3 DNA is TGTGCCAGCCGGGTACGTCAGGGGGTGTATGGCTACACCTTC.